This T cell receptor (beta chain) emerged from a study of blood T cell repertoires in COVID-19. Study in general: Acute and convalescent COVID-19 specimens originated in the United States, Italy and Spain.

Source study methods: Cell counts per sample came from amplifying reference gene primers. Measured with immunoSEQ multiplex PCR; TCRdb has only the in-frame clones, and not every one. V, J and clone size reflect that table, while D and trimming were determined from the DNA. This table has about 100,000 clones, about 88% appearing once. The CDR3 has 16 amino acids. CDR1 is GTSNPN, CDR2 SVGIG, per germline (reference sequence). The V gene end was trimmed by 3 bases and the J gene end by 1 base; junction bases not matched to a gene: 9. The clonotype was recovered from a human donor in a cohort sampled during active COVID-19. The sample taken for sequencing was peripheral blood. This chain uses TRBV30 with TRBJ1-1; the match to TRBD1 covers 9 bases. DNA of the CDR3: TGTGCCTGGAGCGTACGCCCGGGACAGGGGAACACTGAAGCTTTCTTT. Translation: CAWSVRPGQGNTEAFF.